Detailed here is one TCR beta chain. As yet, its antigen is unknown. Profiled with immunoSEQ multiplex PCR; TCRdb holds only in-frame clones, not every one. Among around 50,000 clones listed, over 75% were seen once. With baseline, cycle 4 day 1, and cycle 7 day 1 as timepoints, blood was sampled. This entry belongs to a study of OX40 agonist ivuxolimab in advanced cancers. Study-level findings and limits: Normalized T-cell clonal expansion was also low in a subset of nonresponders. Relative to CD4+ cells, CD8+ T cells on average had more expanded clones.

Per the germline V gene, CDR1 is LNHDA and CDR2 is SQIVND (reference sequence). V was trimmed by 3 bases and J by 1 base, leaving 11 bases between them. The CDR3 length is 15 residues. The receptor was isolated from an adult with an advanced solid tumor such as melanoma, head and neck, liver or kidney cancer. Sequenced here: CD4+ or CD8+ T cells sorted from blood, sampled in a trial of the OX40 agonist ivuxolimab. The chain employs TRBV19 and TRBJ2-3; D unclear. CDR3 DNA: TGTGCCAGTAGTATGAAATCGGGCCGCACAGATACGCAGTATTTT. This gives the protein CASSMKSGRTDTQYF.